Listed here are 14 T cell receptor beta chains from one sample, sequenced in a study of T cell responses to AZD1222 COVID-19 vaccine. The repertoire was sequenced with immunoSEQ multiplex PCR; TCRdb's copy has only in-frame clones and lacks some. The sample holds under 150,000 clones, 87% seen once. Sequences were derived from peripheral blood, sampled 28 days after the second AZD1222 dose. Every receptor here comes from an adult who received the AZD1222 COVID-19 vaccine.

V and J are TRBV4-2 and TRBJ2-7, with D unresolved. Trimming took off 8 bases at V and 2 bases at J, with 16 bases between the two ends. The length of the CDR3 is 14 residues. CDR1 is LGHNA, CDR2 YNFKEQ, per germline. The CDR3 DNA reads TGTGCCAGCTCCAAGGGTAGCCTCACCTACGAGCAGTACTTC. It yields the protein CASSKGSLTYEQYF.

The J gene is TRBJ1-3, the V gene TRBV5-1, with 9 positions matching TRBD1. Germline V gene lookup returns CDR1 SGHRS and CDR2 YFSETQ. The CDR3 sequence is 16 residues long. Trimming cost V 2 bases and J 1 base; bases outside gene matches: 4. Here the CDR3 reads CASSFTGGSSGNTIYF. In DNA, the CDR3 is TGCGCCAGCAGCTTTACAGGGGGCAGTTCTGGAAACACCATATATTTT.

The chain employs TRBV7-2 and TRBJ1-1; 10 bases map to TRBD1. There are 15 residues in the CDR3. Germline V gene data show CDR1 as SGHTA and CDR2 as FQGNSA. V lost 1 base, J lost 8 bases, and 7 bases stayed unmatched. The CDR3 loop is CASSLGGTGAWEAFF. CDR3 in DNA: TGTGCCAGCAGCTTAGGGGGGACAGGGGCTTGGGAAGCTTTCTTT. Full variable domain (missing parts from reference TRBV7-2 and TRBJ1-1): GAGVSQSPSNKVTEKGKDVELRCDPISGHTALYWYRQSLGQGLEFLIYFQGNSAPDKSGLPSDRFSAERTGGSVSTLTIQRTQQEDSAVYLCASSLGGTGAWEAFFGQGTRLTVV.

V is TRBV9 and J is TRBJ2-3; maybe TRBD1 (5 bases). V was trimmed by 5 bases and J by 4 bases, leaving 11 bases between them. This CDR3 is 13 amino acids long. CDR1 SGDLS and CDR2 YYNGEE come from the germline V gene. The CDR3 here is CASSVTRADTQYF. The CDR3 coding sequence is TGTGCCAGCAGTGTCACCAGGGCAGATACGCAGTATTTT. The full variable domain, with the rest looked up from reference TRBV9 and TRBJ2-3, is DSGVTQTPKHLITATGQRVTLRCSPRSGDLSVYWYQQSLDQGLQFLIQYYNGEERAKGNILERFSAQQFPDLHSELNLSSLELGDSALYFCASSVTRADTQYFGPGTRLTVL.

The V call is TRBV27, the J call TRBJ1-2; no firm D call. Looked up from germline, CDR1 is MNHEY and CDR2 is SMNVEV (reference sequence). There are 15 residues in the CDR3. V lost 2 bases and J 2 bases, leaving 12 bases between the germline ends. CDR3 sequence: CASSLSGTGNYGYTF. CDR3 bases: TGTGCCAGCAGTTTAAGTGGCACGGGGAACTATGGCTACACCTTC.

The chain combines TRBV15 with TRBJ1-2; unclear D gene. The germline V gene has CDR1 LNHNV and CDR2 YYDKDF (reference sequence). The CDR3 is 15 residues long. V lost 0 bases to trimming and J lost 7 bases, with 15 bases between them. CDR3 sequence reads: CATSRELGPGGGYTF. The CDR3, as DNA: TGTGCCACCAGCAGAGAATTAGGCCCCGGAGGTGGCTACACCTTC.

The chain combines TRBV27 with TRBJ1-5; a possible D gene is TRBD1 (5 bases). Trimming removed 6 bases from V and 9 bases from J, with 18 bases in between. The CDR3 is made up of 14 amino acids. The V gene's germline CDR1 is MNHEY and CDR2 SMNVEV (reference sequence). In nucleotides, the CDR3 is TGTGCCAGCAGCCCCGGGACTGGGCAAGGGCCCCAGCATTTT. The encoded protein is CASSPGTGQGPQHF.

The J gene is TRBJ1-2, the V gene TRBV19; D uncertain. Trimming shortened V by 5 bases and J by 5 bases, and 12 bases separated the two germline ends. The CDR3 runs to 13 residues. Germline values: CDR1 LNHDA, CDR2 SQIVND (reference sequence). The CDR3 DNA follows: TGTGCCAGTAGTCCTGCAGGAAGTTATGGCTACACCTTC. Protein sequence: CASSPAGSYGYTF.

This sequence joins TRBV5-1 and TRBJ2-7; D is uncertain. Germline V gene lookup returns CDR1 SGHRS and CDR2 YFSETQ. The CDR3 consists of 16 residues. V was trimmed by 0 bases and J by 7 bases, leaving 20 bases between them. The CDR3 sequence is CASSLAGLQTGEEQYF. CDR3 DNA sequence: TGCGCCAGCAGCTTGGCCGGTTTACAGACTGGTGAGGAGCAGTACTTC.

This clone has only one observation. The DNA for the CDR3 is TGTGCCAGCAGCTTGGCAAATTCACCCCTCCACTTT. As protein: CASSLANSPLHF. The chain uses TRBV7-8 and TRBJ1-6; D is unresolved. V lost 3 bases to trimming and J lost 7 bases, with 4 bases between them. The CDR3 has 12 amino acids. Germline V gene data show CDR1 as SGHVS and CDR2 as FQNEAQ. The variable domain in full, completed from reference TRBV7-8 and TRBJ1-6, reads GAGVSQSPRYKVAKRGQDVALRCDPISGHVSLFWYQQALGQGPEFLTYFQNEAQLDKSGLPSDRFFAERPEGSVSTLKIQRTQQEDSAVYLCASSLANSPLHFGNGTRLTVT.

This clone was recorded a few times. The CDR3 here is CASIVWDRVSYGYTF. The CDR3 bases are TGTGCCAGCATAGTGTGGGACAGGGTTTCCTATGGCTACACCTTC. This rearrangement joins TRBV5-6 to TRBJ1-2; 9 nucleotides match TRBD1. After removal of 6 bases from V and 4 bases from J, the junction contained 10 bases not matched to a gene. CDR3 size: 15 residues. CDR1 and CDR2 (germline): SGHDT, YYEEEE.

The J gene is TRBJ2-5, the V gene TRBV7-3; 11 bases match TRBD2. This CDR3 has 18 residues. CDR1 is SGHTA and CDR2 is FQGTGA in the germline V gene. The V gene end was trimmed by 5 bases and the J gene end by 4 bases; junction bases not matched to a gene: 15. CDR3 residues: CASSPGTSGSHYGETQYF. The CDR3 DNA sequence: TGTGCCAGCAGCCCCGGGACTAGCGGATCCCATTATGGAGAGACCCAGTACTTC.

The chain is built from TRBV7-6 and TRBJ1-2, with TRBD1 as a possible D gene (5 bases). Trimming took 5 bases from V and 0 from J, leaving 13 bases between them. Germline CDR1 reads SGHVS; CDR2 reads FNYEAQ. The CDR3 length is 15 residues. The CDR3 sequence: CASSPGARANYGYTF. The CDR3 nucleotides are TGTGCCAGCAGCCCTGGGGCTAGAGCTAACTATGGCTACACCTTC.

The chain is built from TRBV7-2 and TRBJ2-5, with 8 bases that match TRBD2. The CDR3 sequence is 14 residues long. V lost 5 bases and J lost 5; bases outside the gene matches: 7. The germline V gene encodes CDR1 SGHTA and CDR2 FQGNSA. The CDR3 region has the DNA TGTGCCAGCAGCCCCGGGACTAGTTGGGAGACCCAGTACTTC. Translation gives CASSPGTSWETQYF.